A single T cell receptor beta chain is shown here with its context. This clone was seen only once. The clone's antigen remains unknown. Per-base qualities were not stored, and no clone one base away is much larger. This sample stems from a study of PD-1 blockade in mismatch repair-deficient tumors (dated by TCRdb to about 2017). With regard to the full study: The trial enrolled some 82 consecutive patients with roughly 13 mismatch repair-deficient cancer types between 2013 and September 2016, all previously treated and progressing. Tumor-associated T cell clones in the peripheral blood of patients responding to PD-1 blockade were tracked using deep sequencing of TCR CDR3 regions. Study-wide findings and limitations: Rapid expansion after pembrolizumab followed by contraction, generally before radiologic responses, was shown by tumor-resident clones, which were often undetectable in blood before treatment.

Mismatch repair deficiency was established in every enrolled patient by polymerase chain reaction or immunohistochemistry. TCR sequencing was performed for three patients who responded to pembrolizumab therapy. The phase II trial prospectively tested pembrolizumab PD-1 blockade in advanced mismatch repair-deficient cancers regardless of tissue of origin. Peripheral blood T cell samples were serially collected before and at multiple times after PD-1 blockade was started. The timing of each blood sample was reported as weeks after the first dose of pembrolizumab. The CDR3 numbers 14 residues from cysteine through phenylalanine. Left in the record is the CDR3 DNA by itself, 42 bases read in frame from the first base. V is pruned by 4 bases and J by 3 bases, leaving 2 bases of the junction without a gene match. Sequences ENHRY (CDR1) and SYGVKD (CDR2) are obtained from the germline V gene. The library was made by the immunoSEQ multiplex PCR assay. TCRdb provides this immuneACCESS table in a form limited to in-frame rearrangements. Some clones are lacking; in checked studies, under half of them reflect an unresolved V gene, and why the rest are absent is not known. A total of around 52,000 clones appear in this sample, approximately 84% of them only once. More than 8% of the sample is held by the ten biggest clonotypes.

The receptor was isolated from an adult with mismatch repair-deficient cancer. The sequence is built from TRBV10-3 and TRBJ2-1, with 8 bases matching TRBD2. Sequenced material: peripheral blood, taken less than 21 weeks after starting pembrolizumab. Read as DNA, the sequence is TGTGCCATCAGTGGGACTAGCAGCTACAATGAGCAGTTCTTC. Its product reads: CAISGTSSYNEQFF.